A selection of T cell receptor beta chains follows, all from one sample in a study of blood T cell repertoires in COVID-19. Profiling relied on immunoSEQ multiplex PCR, and the TCRdb table lists in-frame clones only, not all of them. This sample has some 140,000 clones, with about 89% found just once. Sequenced input: peripheral blood. These receptors all stem from a man aged 50-59 years with acute or convalescent COVID-19. The CDR3 runs from the conserved cysteine through the conserved F or W. The D gene is left open where the match is weak. Size is stated for part of the rows, as once, few or many counts, or as a class when the clone is expanded.

v_gene	j_gene	d_gene	abundance	CDR3nt	CDR3aa
TRBV7-9	TRBJ1-2	TRBD1	.	TGTGCCAGCAGCTTAGCGACAGGGGGCCACTATGGCTACACCTTC	CASSLATGGHYGYTF
TRBV25-1	TRBJ1-2	.	.	TGTGCCAGCAGTGAAGGGGGGACGGTTAACTATGGCTACACCTTC	CASSEGGTVNYGYTF
TRBV11-3	TRBJ1-3	.	.	TGTGCCAGCAGCTTTGGCCAGTATATCTCTGGAAACACCATATATTTT	CASSFGQYISGNTIYF
TRBV15	TRBJ1-6	.	.	TGTGCCACCAGCAGAGATCTCGCTGACAGCTCCTATAATTCACCCCTCCACTTT	CATSRDLADSSYNSPLHF
TRBV11-2	TRBJ1-2	.	few	TGTGCCAGCACCGGAGGCGGGGTTTATGGCTACACCTTC	CASTGGGVYGYTF
TRBV7-3	TRBJ2-1	TRBD1	.	TGTGCCAGCAGCCTACAGGGGGCAACACACAATGAGCAGTTCTTC	CASSLQGATHNEQFF
TRBV2	TRBJ1-5	.	.	TGTGCCAGCAGTCTTCAGGATCAGCCCCAGCATTTT	CASSLQDQPQHF
TRBV18	TRBJ2-3	TRBD2	.	TGTGCCAGCTCAATGACTAGCGGGAGGGCAGATACGCAGTATTTT	CASSMTSGRADTQYF
TRBV28	TRBJ1-5	.	.	TGTGCCAGCAGCTTATGGACAGCCAGCTATAGCAATCAGCCCCAGCATTTT	CASSLWTASYSNQPQHF
TRBV29-1	TRBJ1-1	TRBD1	.	TGCAGCGTCCAAAAGCGGACAGGGTCGACTGAAGCTTTCTTT	CSVQKRTGSTEAFF
TRBV10-3	TRBJ1-3	TRBD1	once	TGTGCCATCAGTGCGGGACAGGGGGCTGGAAACACCATATATTTT	CAISAGQGAGNTIYF
TRBV4-1	TRBJ2-1	TRBD2	.	TGCGCCAGCAGCGATGCTAGCGGGAGATACTCCTACAATGAGCAGTTCTTC	CASSDASGRYSYNEQFF
TRBV9	TRBJ1-2	.	.	TGTGCCAGCAGCCCCCCAGGTATAGGGAGAGGTGGCTACACCTTC	CASSPPGIGRGGYTF
TRBV7-2	TRBJ2-7	TRBD1	.	TGTGCCAGCAGCACGAACTCAGGGGGCGCGTACGAGCAGTACTTC	CASSTNSGGAYEQYF
TRBV6-4	TRBJ1-2	.	.	TGTGCCAGCAGCGCCGGGATTCCTGGCGGCTACACCTTC	CASSAGIPGGYTF
TRBV29-1	TRBJ2-7	.	.	TGCAGCGTTTTAAACACAAGCTACGAGCAGTACTTC	CSVLNTSYEQYF
TRBV7-2	TRBJ2-4	.	.	TGTGCCAGCAGCTCTGGACAGATCCTAAGCATTCAGTACTTC	CASSSGQILSIQYF
TRBV7-6	TRBJ2-1	TRBD1	.	TGTGCCAGCAGCCTCCGAGGACAGGTTTACCATGAGCAGTTCTTC	CASSLRGQVYHEQFF
TRBV7-6	TRBJ1-1	TRBD1	.	TGTGCCAGCAGCTTTGGACAGGTCACTGAAGCTTTCTTT	CASSFGQVTEAFF
TRBV7-2	TRBJ1-4	.	.	TGTGCCAGCAGCTTATCAGGGAATGAAAAACTGTTTTTT	CASSLSGNEKLFF
TRBV21-1	TRBJ1-1	.	few	TGTGCCAGCAGCATGAAAGGAGACACTGAAGCTTTCTTT	CASSMKGDTEAFF
TRBV19	TRBJ2-3	TRBD2	.	TGTGCCAGTAGACTAGCGGGAGGCCCAGATACGCAGTATTTT	CASRLAGGPDTQYF
TRBV5-4	TRBJ1-2	.	.	TGTGCCAGCAGCATAGCAACAGGGAAAGACTATGGCTACACCTTC	CASSIATGKDYGYTF
TRBV6-4	TRBJ1-1	TRBD1	once	TGTGCCAGCAGTCAGGGGGAAGCCACTGAAGCTTTCTTT	CASSQGEATEAFF
TRBV7-9	TRBJ2-2	.	.	TGTGCCAGCACCCCGTCGGGGGTCACCGGGGAGCTGTTTTTT	CASTPSGVTGELFF
TRBV7-9	TRBJ1-3	TRBD1	.	TGTGCCAGCAGCCCGGAAACAGGGGTAAACACCATATATTTT	CASSPETGVNTIYF
TRBV5-8	TRBJ1-4	.	.	TGTGCCAGCAGCTTGGGGACAGATAGTAATGAAAAACTGTTTTTT	CASSLGTDSNEKLFF
TRBV21-1	TRBJ2-5	.	.	TGTGCCAGCAGCAAAGGACATCATCAAGAGACCCAGTACTTC	CASSKGHHQETQYF
TRBV7-9	TRBJ2-2	.	.	TGTGCCAGCAGCTTAGCTGGCGGCGGGGAGCTGTTTTTT	CASSLAGGGELFF
TRBV7-3	TRBJ2-3	.	.	TGTGCCAGCAGCTTAAATAGTGGTAGCACAGATACGCAGTATTTT	CASSLNSGSTDTQYF
TRBV2	TRBJ1-1	.	.	TGTGCCAGCACACCCGGAGGCTACACTGAAGCTTTCTTT	CASTPGGYTEAFF
TRBV28	TRBJ2-2	.	once	TGTGCCAGCAGTCCCGGGACTCCAAAGAGGGGCGGGGAGCTGTTTTTT	CASSPGTPKRGGELFF
TRBV19	TRBJ1-2	.	.	TGTGCCAGTAGGAGACAGGCCGTCACGGGAGGCTACACCTTC	CASRRQAVTGGYTF
TRBV28	TRBJ1-6	TRBD1	once	TGTGCCAGCAGTACCGGACAGGGGGTCGGGGCCCTCCACTTT	CASSTGQGVGALHF
TRBV5-1	TRBJ2-2	TRBD1	.	TGCGCCAGCAGCCAAGGACAGGAGAGCACCGGGGAGCTGTTTTTT	CASSQGQESTGELFF
TRBV2	TRBJ2-1	.	.	TGTGCCAGCAGTTCCCGGGGGACGTACAATGAGCAGTTCTTC	CASSSRGTYNEQFF
TRBV5-8	TRBJ2-5	.	.	TGTGCCAGCAGCTCTCGACAGCTCTTCCAAGAGACCCAGTACTTC	CASSSRQLFQETQYF
TRBV5-1	TRBJ1-2	TRBD1	.	TGCGCCAGCAGCGTCTCCGTGGGACAGGTCTATGGCTACACCTTC	CASSVSVGQVYGYTF
TRBV29-1	TRBJ2-3	TRBD2	once	TGCAGCGTTGGTCCTAGCGGGGGGGGCACAGATACGCAGTATTTT	CSVGPSGGGTDTQYF
TRBV9	TRBJ1-2	TRBD1	.	TGTGCCAGCAGCAGGGACAGGGCCAACTATGGCTACACCTTC	CASSRDRANYGYTF
TRBV12-3/TRBV12-4	TRBJ2-7	TRBD1	once	TGTGCCAGCAGTTCGGACAGGGACCACGAGCAGTACTTC	CASSSDRDHEQYF
TRBV6-5	TRBJ1-3	.	.	TGTGCCAGCAGCCCAGGGGACGTAAACACCATATATTTT	CASSPGDVNTIYF
TRBV15	TRBJ1-1	.	.	TGTGCCACCAGCAGTGACGTTGGAGGAGCCACTGAAGCTTTCTTT	CATSSDVGGATEAFF
TRBV7-2	TRBJ1-5	.	.	TGTGCCAGCAGCTTATTTCAGAAAAGCAATCAGCCCCAGCATTTT	CASSLFQKSNQPQHF
TRBV9	TRBJ1-3	TRBD1	.	TGTGCCAGCAGCGTAGATCCCTTCGGACAGGCCTCTGGAAACACCATATATTTT	CASSVDPFGQASGNTIYF
TRBV18	TRBJ1-4	TRBD1	.	TGTGCCAGCTCGCGGGACGGACAGGGGCCTGAAAAACTGTTTTTT	CASSRDGQGPEKLFF